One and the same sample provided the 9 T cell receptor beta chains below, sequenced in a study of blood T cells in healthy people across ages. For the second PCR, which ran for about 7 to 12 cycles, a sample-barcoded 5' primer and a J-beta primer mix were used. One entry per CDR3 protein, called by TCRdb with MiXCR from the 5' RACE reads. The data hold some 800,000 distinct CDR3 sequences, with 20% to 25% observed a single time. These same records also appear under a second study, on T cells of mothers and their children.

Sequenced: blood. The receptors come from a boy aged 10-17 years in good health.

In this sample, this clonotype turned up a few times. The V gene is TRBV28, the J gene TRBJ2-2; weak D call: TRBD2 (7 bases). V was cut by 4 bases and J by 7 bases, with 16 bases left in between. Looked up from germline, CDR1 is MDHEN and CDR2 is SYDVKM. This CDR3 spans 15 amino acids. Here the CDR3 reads CASSSPGGGGGELFF. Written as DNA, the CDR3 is TGTGCCAGCAGTTCCCCCGGGGGCGGGGGCGGGGAGCTGTTTTTT.

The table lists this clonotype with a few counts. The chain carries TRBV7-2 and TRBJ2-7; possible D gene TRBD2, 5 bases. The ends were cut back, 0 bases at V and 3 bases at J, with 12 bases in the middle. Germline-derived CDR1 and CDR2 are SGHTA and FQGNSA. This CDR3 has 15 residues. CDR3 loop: CASSLALLGDYEQYF. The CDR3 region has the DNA TGTGCCAGCAGCTTAGCCCTATTGGGAGACTACGAGCAGTACTTC.

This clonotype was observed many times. The CDR3 coding sequence is TGTGCCAGCAGCTTAGGAACCGAGCAGTACTTC. Its translation: CASSLGTEQYF. The V gene is TRBV7-2, the J gene TRBJ2-7; D call uncertain. Trimming pared 1 base from V and 6 bases from J, leaving 4 bases between. The germline gives CDR1 SGHTA, CDR2 FQGNSA. The CDR3 covers 11 residues.

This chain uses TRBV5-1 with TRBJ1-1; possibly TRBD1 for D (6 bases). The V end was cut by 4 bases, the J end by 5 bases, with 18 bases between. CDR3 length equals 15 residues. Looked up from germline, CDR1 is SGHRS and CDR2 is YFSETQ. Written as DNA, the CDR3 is TGCGCCAGCAGCATCCCGGGGGCGCTGGTAACTGAAGCTTTCTTT. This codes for CASSIPGALVTEAFF.

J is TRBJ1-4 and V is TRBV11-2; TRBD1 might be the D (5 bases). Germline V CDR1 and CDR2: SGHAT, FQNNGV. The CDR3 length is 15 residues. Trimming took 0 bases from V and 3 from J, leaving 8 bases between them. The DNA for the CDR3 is TGTGCCAGCAGCTTAGACGGGACGGCTAATGAAAAACTGTTTTTT. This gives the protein CASSLDGTANEKLFF.

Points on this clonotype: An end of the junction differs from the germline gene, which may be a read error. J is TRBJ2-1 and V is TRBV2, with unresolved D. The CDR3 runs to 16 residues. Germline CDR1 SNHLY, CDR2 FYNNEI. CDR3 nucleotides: TGTGCCACCAGTACCGACCTGTCGAGCTCCTACAATGAGCAGTTCTTC. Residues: CATSTDLSSSYNEQFF.

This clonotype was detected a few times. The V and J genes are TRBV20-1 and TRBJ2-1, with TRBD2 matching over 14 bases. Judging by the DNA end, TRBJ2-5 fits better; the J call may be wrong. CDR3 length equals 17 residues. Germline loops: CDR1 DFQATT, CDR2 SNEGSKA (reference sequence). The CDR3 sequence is CSAPWTSGGWVEETQYF. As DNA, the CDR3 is TGCAGTGCTCCCTGGACTAGCGGGGGGTGGGTGGAAGAGACCCAGTACTTC.

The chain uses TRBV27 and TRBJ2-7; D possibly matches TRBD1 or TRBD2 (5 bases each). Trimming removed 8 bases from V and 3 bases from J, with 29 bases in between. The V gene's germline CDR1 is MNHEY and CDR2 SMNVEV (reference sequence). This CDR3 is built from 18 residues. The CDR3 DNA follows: TGTGCCAGCGGTCTTGGGGGTTCGGGTAGGGACGGCCTCTACGAGCAGTACTTC. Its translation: CASGLGGSGRDGLYEQYF.

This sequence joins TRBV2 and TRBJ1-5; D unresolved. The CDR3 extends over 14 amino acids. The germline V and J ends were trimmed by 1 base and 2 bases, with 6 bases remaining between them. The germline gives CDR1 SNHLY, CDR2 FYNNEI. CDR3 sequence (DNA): TGTGCCAGCAGTGAAGTGGCAGGCAATCAGCCCCAGCATTTT. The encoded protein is CASSEVAGNQPQHF. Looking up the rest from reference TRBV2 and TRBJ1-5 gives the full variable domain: EPEVTQTPSHQVTQMGQEVILRCVPISNHLYFYWYRQILGQKVEFLVSFYNNEISEKSEIFDDQFSVERPDGSNFTLKIRSTKLEDSAMYFCASSEVAGNQPQHFGDGTRLSIL.